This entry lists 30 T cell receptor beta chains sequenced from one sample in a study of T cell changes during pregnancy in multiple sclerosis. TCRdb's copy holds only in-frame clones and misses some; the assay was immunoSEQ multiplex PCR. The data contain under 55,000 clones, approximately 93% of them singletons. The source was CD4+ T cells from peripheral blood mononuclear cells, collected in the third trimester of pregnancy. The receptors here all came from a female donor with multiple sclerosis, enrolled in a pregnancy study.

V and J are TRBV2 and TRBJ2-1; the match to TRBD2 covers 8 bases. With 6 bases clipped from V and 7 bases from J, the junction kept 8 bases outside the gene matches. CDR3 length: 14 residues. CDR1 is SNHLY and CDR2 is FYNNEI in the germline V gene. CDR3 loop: CASRPRLAWNEQFF. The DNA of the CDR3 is TGTGCCAGCAGGCCGCGACTAGCGTGGAATGAGCAGTTCTTC.

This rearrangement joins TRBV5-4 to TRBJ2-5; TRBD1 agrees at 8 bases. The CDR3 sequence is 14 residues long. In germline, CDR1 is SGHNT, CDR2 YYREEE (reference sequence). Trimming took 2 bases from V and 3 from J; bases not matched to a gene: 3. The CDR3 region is CASSFTGGEETQYF. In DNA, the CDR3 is TGTGCCAGCAGCTTCACAGGGGGTGAAGAGACCCAGTACTTC. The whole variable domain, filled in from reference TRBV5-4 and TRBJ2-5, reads ETGVTQSPTHLIKTRGQQVTLRCSSQSGHNTVSWYQQALGQGPQFIFQYYREEENGRGNFPPRFSGLQFPNYSSELNVNALELDDSALYLCASSFTGGEETQYFGPGTRLLVL.

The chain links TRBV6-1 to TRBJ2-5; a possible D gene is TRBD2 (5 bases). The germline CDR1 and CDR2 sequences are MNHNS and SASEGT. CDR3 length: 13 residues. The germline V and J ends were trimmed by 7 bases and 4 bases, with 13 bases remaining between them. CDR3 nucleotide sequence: TGTGCCAGCACCACGGGAAATTCAGAGACCCAGTACTTC. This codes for CASTTGNSETQYF.

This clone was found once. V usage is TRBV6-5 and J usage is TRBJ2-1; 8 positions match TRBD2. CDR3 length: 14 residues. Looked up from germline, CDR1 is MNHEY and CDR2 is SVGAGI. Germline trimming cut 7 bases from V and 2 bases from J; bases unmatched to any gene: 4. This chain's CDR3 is CASKGLATYNEQFF. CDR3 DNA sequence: TGTGCCAGCAAAGGACTAGCTACCTACAATGAGCAGTTCTTC.

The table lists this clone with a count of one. CDR3 bases: TGTGCCAGCAGTATCATAGACTACGAGCAGTACTTC. Encoded protein: CASSIIDYEQYF. The V call is TRBV6-1, the J call TRBJ2-7; D gene uncertain. This CDR3 spans 12 amino acids. Trimming stripped 5 bases from V and 3 bases from J, with 8 bases between. Germline CDR1 is MNHNS and CDR2 is SASEGT.

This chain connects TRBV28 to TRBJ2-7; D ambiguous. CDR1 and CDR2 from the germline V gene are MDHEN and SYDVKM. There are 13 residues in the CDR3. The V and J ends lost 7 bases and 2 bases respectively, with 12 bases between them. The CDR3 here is CASTSAAPYEQYF. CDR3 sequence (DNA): TGTGCCAGCACCTCCGCGGCCCCCTACGAGCAGTACTTC.

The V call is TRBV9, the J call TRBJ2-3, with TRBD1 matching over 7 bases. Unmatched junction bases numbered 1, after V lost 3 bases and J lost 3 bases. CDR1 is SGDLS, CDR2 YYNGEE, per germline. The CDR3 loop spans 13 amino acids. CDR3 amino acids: CASSETGTDTQYF. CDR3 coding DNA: TGTGCCAGCAGCGAGACAGGGACAGATACGCAGTATTTT.

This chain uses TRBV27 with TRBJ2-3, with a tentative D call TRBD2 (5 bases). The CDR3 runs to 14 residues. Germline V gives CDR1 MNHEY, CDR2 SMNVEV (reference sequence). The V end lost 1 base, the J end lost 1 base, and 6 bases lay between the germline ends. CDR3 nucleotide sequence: TGTGCCAGCAGTTTATGGACTGGCACAGATACGCAGTATTTT. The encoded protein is CASSLWTGTDTQYF.

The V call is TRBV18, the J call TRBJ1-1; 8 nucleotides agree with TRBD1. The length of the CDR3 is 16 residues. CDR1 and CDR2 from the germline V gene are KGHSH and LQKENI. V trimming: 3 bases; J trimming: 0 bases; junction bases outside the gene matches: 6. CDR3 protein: CASSPQGAFMNTEAFF. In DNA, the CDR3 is TGTGCCAGCTCACCCCAGGGGGCGTTCATGAACACTGAAGCTTTCTTT.

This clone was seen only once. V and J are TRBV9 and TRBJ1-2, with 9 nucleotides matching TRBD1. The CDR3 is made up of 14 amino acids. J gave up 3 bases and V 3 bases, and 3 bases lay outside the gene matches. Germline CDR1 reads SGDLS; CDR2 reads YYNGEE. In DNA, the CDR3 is TGTGCCAGCAGCGATGGACAGGGGTACTATGGCTACACCTTC. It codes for CASSDGQGYYGYTF.

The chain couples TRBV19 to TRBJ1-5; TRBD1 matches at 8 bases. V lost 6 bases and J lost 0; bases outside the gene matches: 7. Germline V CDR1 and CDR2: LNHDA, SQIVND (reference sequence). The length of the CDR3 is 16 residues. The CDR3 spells CASRGQGLYSNQPQHF. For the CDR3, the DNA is TGTGCCAGTAGAGGACAGGGTTTGTATAGCAATCAGCCCCAGCATTTT.

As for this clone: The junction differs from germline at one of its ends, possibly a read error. The CDR3 nucleotides read TGCAGCGTTGGAGTCCGGGACAGGTCGTTTTCGTCCTTT. Translation gives CSVGVRDRSFSSF. The chain is built from TRBV29-1 and TRBJ1-1, with 8 bases matching TRBD1. This CDR3 spans 13 amino acids. The germline CDR1 and CDR2 sequences are SQVTM and ANQGSEA.

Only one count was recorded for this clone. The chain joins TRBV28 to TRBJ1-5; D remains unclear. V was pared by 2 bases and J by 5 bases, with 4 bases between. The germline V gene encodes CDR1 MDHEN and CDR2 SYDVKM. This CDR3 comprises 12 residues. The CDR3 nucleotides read TGTGCCAGCAGTTTACGGGATCAGCCCCAGCATTTT. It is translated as CASSLRDQPQHF.

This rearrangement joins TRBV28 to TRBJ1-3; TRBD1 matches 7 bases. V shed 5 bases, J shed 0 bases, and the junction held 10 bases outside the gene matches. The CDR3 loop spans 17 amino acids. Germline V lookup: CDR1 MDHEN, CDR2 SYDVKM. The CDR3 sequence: CASSTRTGTYSGNTIYF. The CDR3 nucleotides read TGTGCCAGCAGTACGCGGACAGGAACCTACTCTGGAAACACCATATATTTT.

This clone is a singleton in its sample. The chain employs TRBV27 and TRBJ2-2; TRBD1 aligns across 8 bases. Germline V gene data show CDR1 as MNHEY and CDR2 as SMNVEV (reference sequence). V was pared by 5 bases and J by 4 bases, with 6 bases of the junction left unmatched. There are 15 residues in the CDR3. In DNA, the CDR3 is TGTGCCAGCAGTCAGGGGGCATTCGGCACCGGGGAGCTGTTTTTT. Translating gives CASSQGAFGTGELFF.

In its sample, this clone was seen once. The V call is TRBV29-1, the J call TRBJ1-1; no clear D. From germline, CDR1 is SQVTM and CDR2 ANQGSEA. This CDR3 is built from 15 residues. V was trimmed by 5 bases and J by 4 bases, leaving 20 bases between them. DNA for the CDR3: TGCAGCGTTAACGGGGTCTGGGGTGCTGGCACTGAAGCTTTCTTT. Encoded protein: CSVNGVWGAGTEAFF.

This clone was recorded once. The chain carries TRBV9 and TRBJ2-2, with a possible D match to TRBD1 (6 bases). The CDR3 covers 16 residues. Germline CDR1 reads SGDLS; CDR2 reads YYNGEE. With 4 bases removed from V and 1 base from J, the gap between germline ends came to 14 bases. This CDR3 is CASSLGHNLNTGELFF. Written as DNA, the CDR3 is TGTGCCAGCAGCTTGGGACACAACCTGAACACCGGGGAGCTGTTTTTT.

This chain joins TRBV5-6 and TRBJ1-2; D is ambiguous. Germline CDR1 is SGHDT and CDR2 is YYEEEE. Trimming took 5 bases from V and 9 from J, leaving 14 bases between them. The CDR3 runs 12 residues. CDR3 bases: TGTGCCAGCAGGGTTCTTGGGAGAAGCTACACCTTC. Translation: CASRVLGRSYTF.

CDR3 sequence (DNA): TGTGCCAGCAGCTTCGGACTTGGGGAGACCCAGTACTTC. Its protein is CASSFGLGETQYF. The rearrangement uses TRBV7-3 and TRBJ2-5, with D possibly TRBD2 on 5 matching bases. CDR1 SGHTA and CDR2 FQGTGA come from the germline V gene. V dropped 3 bases and J dropped 5 bases, with 10 bases sitting between them. The CDR3 is made up of 13 amino acids.

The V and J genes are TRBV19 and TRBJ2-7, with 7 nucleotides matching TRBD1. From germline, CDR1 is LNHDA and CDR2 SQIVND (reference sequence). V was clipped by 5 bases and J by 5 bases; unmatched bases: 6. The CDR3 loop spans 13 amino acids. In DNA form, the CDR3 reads TGTGCCAGTAGTCGAAACAGGGGCGACGAGCAGTACTTC. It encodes CASSRNRGDEQYF.

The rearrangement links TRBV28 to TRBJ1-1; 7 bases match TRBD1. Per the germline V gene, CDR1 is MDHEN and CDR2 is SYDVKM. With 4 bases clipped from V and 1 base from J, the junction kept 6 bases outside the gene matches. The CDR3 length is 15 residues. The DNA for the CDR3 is TGTGCCAGCAGTTCTGAGACAGGGCGGAACACTGAAGCTTTCTTT. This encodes CASSSETGRNTEAFF. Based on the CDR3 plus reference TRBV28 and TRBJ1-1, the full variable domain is DVKVTQSSRYLVKRTGEKVFLECVQDMDHENMFWYRQDPGLGLRLIYFSYDVKMKEKGDIPEGYSVSREKKERFSLILESASTNQTSMYLCASSSETGRNTEAFFGQGTRLTVV.

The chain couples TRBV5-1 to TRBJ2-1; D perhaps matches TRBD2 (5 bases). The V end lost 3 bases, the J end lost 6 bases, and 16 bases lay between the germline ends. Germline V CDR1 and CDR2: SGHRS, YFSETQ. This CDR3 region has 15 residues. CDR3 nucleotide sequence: TGCGCCAGCAGCTCAGGACTCCAAGAAGCCAATGAGCAGTTCTTC. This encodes CASSSGLQEANEQFF. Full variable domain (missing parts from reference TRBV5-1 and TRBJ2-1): KAGVTQTPRYLIKTRGQQVTLSCSPISGHRSVSWYQQTPGQGLQFLFEYFSETQRNKGNFPGRFSGRQFSNSRSEMNVSTLELGDSALYLCASSSGLQEANEQFFGPGTRLTVL.

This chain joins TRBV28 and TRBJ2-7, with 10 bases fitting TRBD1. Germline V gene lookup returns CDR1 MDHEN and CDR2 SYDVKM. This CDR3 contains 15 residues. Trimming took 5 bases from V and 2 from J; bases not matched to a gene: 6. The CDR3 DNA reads TGTGCCAGCAGTCCGCCAGGGACAGGGGCCTACGAGCAGTACTTC. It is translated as CASSPPGTGAYEQYF.

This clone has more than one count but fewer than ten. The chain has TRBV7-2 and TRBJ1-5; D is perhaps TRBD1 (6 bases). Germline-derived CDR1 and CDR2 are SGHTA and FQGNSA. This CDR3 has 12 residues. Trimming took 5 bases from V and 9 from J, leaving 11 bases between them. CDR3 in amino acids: CASSLTQGPQHF. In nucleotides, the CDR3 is TGTGCCAGCAGCCTAACACAGGGGCCCCAGCATTTT.

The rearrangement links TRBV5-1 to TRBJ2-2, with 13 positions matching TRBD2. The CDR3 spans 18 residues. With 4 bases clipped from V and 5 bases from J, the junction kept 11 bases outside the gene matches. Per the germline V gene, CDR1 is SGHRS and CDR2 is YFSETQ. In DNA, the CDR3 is TGCGCCAGCAGCCCCCTACTGACTAGCGGGGGGTTAACCGGGGAGCTGTTTTTT. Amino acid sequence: CASSPLLTSGGLTGELFF.

The CDR3 bases are TGTGCCAGCAGCTTTCGGAGCGGGGCGGCCTCCTACGAGCAGTACTTC. It encodes CASSFRSGAASYEQYF. The chain is built from TRBV11-3 and TRBJ2-7; 7 bases map to TRBD2. With 3 bases clipped from V and 0 bases from J, the junction kept 8 bases outside the gene matches. Germline-derived CDR1 and CDR2 are SGHNT and YENEEA. The CDR3 has 16 amino acids.

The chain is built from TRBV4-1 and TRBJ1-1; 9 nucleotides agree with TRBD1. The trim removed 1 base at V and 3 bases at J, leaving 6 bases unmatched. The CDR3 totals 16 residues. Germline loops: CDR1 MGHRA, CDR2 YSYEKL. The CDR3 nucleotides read TGCGCCAGCAGCCAAGGACAGGGGGGGAGGGACACTGAAGCTTTCTTT. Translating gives CASSQGQGGRDTEAFF.

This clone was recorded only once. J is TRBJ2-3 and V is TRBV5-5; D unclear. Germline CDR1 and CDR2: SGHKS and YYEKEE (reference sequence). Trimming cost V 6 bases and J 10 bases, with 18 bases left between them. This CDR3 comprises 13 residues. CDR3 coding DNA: TGTGCCAGCACCCAACTACGTAACCCAGCGCAGTATTTT. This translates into CASTQLRNPAQYF.

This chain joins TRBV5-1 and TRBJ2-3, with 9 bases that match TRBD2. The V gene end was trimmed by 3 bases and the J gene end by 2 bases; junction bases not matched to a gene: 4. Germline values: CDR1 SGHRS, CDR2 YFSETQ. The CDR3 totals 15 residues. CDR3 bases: TGCGCCAGCAGCTACTCGGGACTAGCCACAGATACGCAGTATTTT. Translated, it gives CASSYSGLATDTQYF. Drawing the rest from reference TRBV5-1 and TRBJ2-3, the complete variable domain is KAGVTQTPRYLIKTRGQQVTLSCSPISGHRSVSWYQQTPGQGLQFLFEYFSETQRNKGNFPGRFSGRQFSNSRSEMNVSTLELGDSALYLCASSYSGLATDTQYFGPGTRLTVL.

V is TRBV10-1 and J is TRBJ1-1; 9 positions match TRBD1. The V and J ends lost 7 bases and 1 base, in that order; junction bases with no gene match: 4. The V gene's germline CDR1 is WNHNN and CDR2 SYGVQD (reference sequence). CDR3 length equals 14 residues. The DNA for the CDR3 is TGCGCCAGCACCCTGGACAGGGGGAACACTGAAGCTTTCTTT. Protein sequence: CASTLDRGNTEAFF.